This record covers a single TCR beta chain. Participants had their cohort set by participant-reported clinical history. V was clipped by 0 bases and J by 7 bases; unmatched bases: 4. Germline V gene lookup returns CDR1 SGHNT and CDR2 YYREEE (reference sequence). The CDR3 totals 14 residues. This record belongs to a study of blood T cell repertoires in COVID-19. Study at large: Sources were T cells, B-cell-depleted T cells, or PBMCs; the material itself was cDNA or gDNA.

Measured with immunoSEQ multiplex PCR; TCRdb has only the in-frame clones, and not every one. The table records 150,000 or so clones, around 89% of them present only once. Sequenced input: PBMCs or T cells enriched from blood (not recorded which). The clonotype originates from a woman in her 30s with acute COVID-19. V is TRBV5-4 and J is TRBJ2-1, with 7 positions matching TRBD1. The CDR3 sequence: CASSLEEGANEQFF. In nucleotides, the CDR3 is TGTGCCAGCAGCTTGGAAGAGGGGGCGAATGAGCAGTTCTTC.